Listed here are 27 T cell receptor beta chains from one sample, sequenced in a study of blood T cell repertoires in COVID-19. Generated by immunoSEQ multiplex PCR, the TCRdb table keeps only in-frame clones and is missing some. The sample shows roughly 400,000 clones, 80% to 90% of them seen only once. Input material: PBMCs or T cells enriched from blood (not recorded which). The receptors originated from a man younger than 45 who had recovered from COVID-19.

The V and J genes are TRBV27 and TRBJ2-1; TRBD2 matches at 9 bases. The CDR3 covers 17 residues. Per the germline V gene, CDR1 is MNHEY and CDR2 is SMNVEV (reference sequence). Losses at the gene ends were 4 bases for V and 7 bases for J; bases not matched to a gene: 14. The CDR3 nucleotides are TGTGCCAGCAGTTCGACCGGGGCGGGAGGGTATAGGAATGAGCAGTTCTTC. Translated, it gives CASSSTGAGGYRNEQFF.

This clone was observed a single time. V is TRBV20-1 and J is TRBJ2-7, with D perhaps TRBD2 (6 bases). CDR1 and CDR2 from the germline V gene are DFQATT and SNEGSKA (reference sequence). Deletions cut 4 bases from V and 6 bases from J, with 10 bases between. The CDR3 spans 11 residues. CDR3 sequence (DNA): TGCAGTGCTAAACGGGGGTTCGAGCAGTACTTC. Its protein is CSAKRGFEQYF.

The chain carries TRBV27 and TRBJ2-7; 7 nucleotides agree with TRBD2. V shed 8 bases, J shed 4 bases, and the junction held 11 bases outside the gene matches. Germline values: CDR1 MNHEY, CDR2 SMNVEV (reference sequence). There are 14 residues in the CDR3. The DNA for the CDR3 is TGTGCCAGCTCATCCGCGGGAGAGAGGTACGAGCAGTACTTC. Protein: CASSSAGERYEQYF.

V is TRBV30 and J is TRBJ1-4, with 7 bases that match TRBD1. CDR3 length: 14 residues. The germline V gene has CDR1 GTSNPN and CDR2 SVGIG (reference sequence). With V trimmed by 2 bases and J by 4 bases, 4 bases remained unmatched. Written as DNA, the CDR3 is TGTGCCTGGAGTACGGCAGGGGGTAATGAAAAACTGTTTTTT. It is translated as CAWSTAGGNEKLFF.

V and J are TRBV4-1 and TRBJ2-7, with D tentatively TRBD2 (6 bases). This CDR3 has 15 residues. Trimming removed 1 base from V and 2 bases from J, with 12 bases in between. Germline V lookup: CDR1 MGHRA, CDR2 YSYEKL. CDR3 protein: CASSQAPRGAYEQYF. CDR3 DNA sequence: TGCGCCAGCAGCCAAGCCCCGCGGGGAGCCTACGAGCAGTACTTC.

This clone was seen once. J is TRBJ1-2 and V is TRBV19, with 7 bases aligning to TRBD1. With V trimmed by 6 bases and J by 4 bases, 5 bases remained unmatched. CDR3 size: 13 residues. The germline V gene encodes CDR1 LNHDA and CDR2 SQIVND (reference sequence). The CDR3: CASSPTGVYGYTF. In DNA, the CDR3 is TGTGCCAGTAGCCCTACAGGGGTCTATGGCTACACCTTC.

The V gene is TRBV30, the J gene TRBJ2-6; no clear D. From germline, CDR1 is GTSNPN and CDR2 SVGIG (reference sequence). The CDR3 sequence is 15 residues long. The V and J ends lost 7 bases and 0 bases respectively, with 13 bases between them. The CDR3 here is CAYSYSLSGANVLTF. The CDR3 nucleotides read TGTGCCTATTCGTACAGCCTCTCTGGGGCCAACGTCCTGACTTTC.

The V call is TRBV19, the J call TRBJ1-1, with D unclear. Germline V gene data show CDR1 as LNHDA and CDR2 as SQIVND (reference sequence). The CDR3 has 14 amino acids. Trimming removed 7 bases from V and 1 base from J, with 13 bases in between. The DNA of the CDR3 is TGTGCCAGTACCTTTGGGAGTAAGAACACTGAAGCTTTCTTT. The encoded protein is CASTFGSKNTEAFF.

V is TRBV11-2 and J is TRBJ1-2, with 8 bases fitting TRBD1. Germline V gene sequence: CDR1 SGHAT, CDR2 FQNNGV. The V and J ends lost 2 bases and 3 bases, in that order; junction bases with no gene match: 8. The CDR3 spans 16 residues. The CDR3 region is CASSLSSTGGYYGYTF. The CDR3 bases are TGTGCCAGCAGCTTAAGTTCTACAGGGGGATACTATGGCTACACCTTC. Combining the CDR3 with reference TRBV11-2 and TRBJ1-2 gives the whole variable domain EAGVAQSPRYKIIEKRQSVAFWCNPISGHATLYWYQQILGQGPKLLIQFQNNGVVDDSQLPKDRFSAERLKGVDSTLKIQPAKLEDSAVYLCASSLSSTGGYYGYTFGSGTRLTVV.

The chain carries TRBV29-1 and TRBJ2-2; TRBD1 agrees at 12 bases. The germline V gene has CDR1 SQVTM and CDR2 ANQGSEA. V shed 5 bases and J 6 bases; nucleotides not matched to a gene: 7. This CDR3 is 15 amino acids long. CDR3 in amino acids: CSVTGTGGLSGELFF. The CDR3 DNA reads as TGCAGCGTTACCGGGACAGGGGGCCTGTCCGGGGAGCTGTTTTTT.

This chain connects TRBV6-5 to TRBJ1-1; 8 bases agree with TRBD1. CDR3 length equals 13 residues. The V gene's germline CDR1 is MNHEY and CDR2 SVGAGI. V dropped 5 bases and J dropped 5; count of bases not matched to a gene: 4. In nucleotides, the CDR3 is TGTGCCAGCAGTCAACAGGGGGGGACTGAAGCTTTCTTT. Translated, it gives CASSQQGGTEAFF.

The chain recombines TRBV5-4 with TRBJ2-1; a weak D match, TRBD2 (6 bases). Germline CDR1 is SGHNT and CDR2 is YYREEE (reference sequence). This CDR3 has 14 residues. Trimming shortened V by 1 base and J by 5 bases, and 10 bases separated the two germline ends. CDR3: CASSLRGRNNEQFF. The CDR3 DNA sequence: TGTGCCAGCAGCTTGCGGGGGAGAAACAATGAGCAGTTCTTC.

The genes are TRBV18 and TRBJ1-1, with D perhaps matching TRBD1 (5 bases). The V gene's germline CDR1 is KGHSH and CDR2 LQKENI. V was pared by 3 bases and J by 3 bases, with 8 bases between. The CDR3 contains 13 residues. The CDR3 DNA sequence: TGTGCCAGCTCACCCGACAGACACACTGAAGCTTTCTTT. Its protein is CASSPDRHTEAFF.

The rearrangement links TRBV3-1 (or the pseudogene TRBV3-2) to TRBJ1-2; D unclear. Germline-derived CDR1 and CDR2 are LGHDT and YNNKEL (reference sequence). The V end was cut by 5 bases, the J end by 4 bases, with 11 bases between. This CDR3 has 13 amino acids. CDR3 DNA sequence: TGTGCCAGCAGCATAGACACCTTCTATGGCTACACCTTC. Translating it yields CASSIDTFYGYTF.

This chain joins TRBV4-2 and TRBJ2-1; maybe TRBD2 (6 bases). Germline V gene data show CDR1 as LGHNA and CDR2 as YNFKEQ. V was cut by 3 bases and J by 0 bases, with 9 bases left in between. CDR3 size: 15 residues. The CDR3 reads CASSQEGHSYNEQFF. DNA of the CDR3: TGTGCCAGCAGCCAGGAGGGCCACTCCTACAATGAGCAGTTCTTC.

The rearrangement joins TRBV5-4 to TRBJ2-1; possibly TRBD2 for D (5 bases). The CDR3 totals 14 residues. Germline V gene data show CDR1 as SGHNT and CDR2 as YYREEE (reference sequence). Deletions cut 0 bases from V and 9 bases from J, with 13 bases between. The CDR3 protein is CASSLETSGSEQFF. The CDR3 DNA is TGTGCCAGCAGCTTGGAAACTAGTGGTTCTGAGCAGTTCTTC.

The CDR3: CASRPGQGRTGELFF. For the CDR3, the DNA is TGTGCCAGTAGACCGGGACAGGGGAGGACCGGGGAGCTGTTTTTT. The chain combines TRBV19 with TRBJ2-2; 10 nucleotides agree with TRBD1. Germline CDR1 LNHDA, CDR2 SQIVND (reference sequence). The junction had 6 bases not matched to a gene; V was cut back by 6 bases and J by 5 bases. CDR3 size: 15 residues.

The chain recombines TRBV5-1 with TRBJ1-3; D not resolved. V lost 4 bases, J lost 3 bases, and 11 bases lay in between. Germline CDR1 reads SGHRS; CDR2 reads YFSETQ. The CDR3 has 14 residues. The CDR3 here is CASSLGENGNTIYF. The CDR3 coding sequence is TGCGCCAGCAGCCTAGGTGAAAATGGAAACACCATATATTTT.

This chain uses TRBV28 with TRBJ1-2; 8 positions agree with TRBD1. The CDR3 loop spans 13 amino acids. V lost 6 bases, J lost 7 bases, and 7 bases stayed unmatched. In germline, CDR1 is MDHEN, CDR2 SYDVKM. CDR3 DNA: TGTGCCAGCAGCCCCCCTGACAGGGGTGGCTACACCTTC. Residues: CASSPPDRGGYTF.

This chain connects TRBV3-1 (or the pseudogene TRBV3-2) to TRBJ1-3, with D perhaps matching TRBD1 (6 bases). CDR3 length: 16 residues. V dropped 2 bases and J dropped 4 bases, with 15 bases sitting between them. CDR1 and CDR2 (germline): LGHDT, YNNKEL (reference sequence). CDR3 nucleotide sequence: TGTGCCAGCAGCCAATCCTTTACAGGGTCCGGAAACACCATATATTTT. Protein sequence: CASSQSFTGSGNTIYF.

The chain joins TRBV4-1 to TRBJ1-3, with 8 positions matching TRBD1. Trimming removed 1 base from V and 5 bases from J; junction bases left unmatched: 7. The germline V gene encodes CDR1 MGHRA and CDR2 YSYEKL. The length of the CDR3 is 16 residues. This chain's CDR3 is CASSQADRVHRNTIYF. In nucleotides, the CDR3 is TGCGCCAGCAGCCAAGCGGACAGGGTACACAGAAACACCATATATTTT.

This chain uses TRBV27 with TRBJ1-2; D is ambiguous. Germline assignment: CDR1 MNHEY and CDR2 SMNVEV (reference sequence). This CDR3 has 15 amino acids. Trimming took 3 bases from V and 8 from J, leaving 19 bases between them. In DNA form, the CDR3 reads TGTGCCAGCAGTTTCCTCGGAAGCCGCCGGGAAGGCTACACCTTC. Its translation: CASSFLGSRREGYTF.

The V gene is TRBV5-1, the J gene TRBJ2-1, with 14 bases that match TRBD2. Germline CDR1 SGHRS, CDR2 YFSETQ. This CDR3 region has 15 residues. Trimming at V came to 2 bases and at J to 8 bases, leaving 3 bases not matched to a gene. The CDR3 region has the DNA TGCGCCAGCAGCTTTGGGACTAGCGGGAGCGATGAGCAGTTCTTC. Translating gives CASSFGTSGSDEQFF. Full variable domain (remainder filled in from reference TRBV5-1 and TRBJ2-1): KAGVTQTPRYLIKTRGQQVTLSCSPISGHRSVSWYQQTPGQGLQFLFEYFSETQRNKGNFPGRFSGRQFSNSRSEMNVSTLELGDSALYLCASSFGTSGSDEQFFGPGTRLTVL.

This chain links TRBV28 with TRBJ2-2; D is perhaps TRBD1 (6 bases). The germline CDR1 and CDR2 sequences are MDHEN and SYDVKM. The CDR3 is 14 residues long. V lost 11 bases and J lost 1, with 14 bases in between. As DNA, the CDR3 is TGTGCCTCCCAACAGACAGGGAACACCGGGGAGCTGTTTTTT. Translated, it gives CASQQTGNTGELFF.

The rearrangement joins TRBV18 to TRBJ1-2; 8 bases agree with TRBD1. This CDR3 is 16 amino acids long. CDR1 is KGHSH, CDR2 LQKENI, per germline. With V trimmed by 2 bases and J by 2 bases, 7 bases remained unmatched. CDR3 in amino acids: CASSPGQGAANYGYTF. In DNA form, the CDR3 reads TGTGCCAGCTCACCAGGGCAGGGGGCAGCCAACTATGGCTACACCTTC. The variable domain in full, completed from reference TRBV18 and TRBJ1-2, reads NAGVMQNPRHLVRRRGQEARLRCSPMKGHSHVYWYRQLPEEGLKFMVYLQKENIIDESGMPKERFSAEFPKEGPSILRIQQVVRGDSAAYFCASSPGQGAANYGYTFGSGTRLTVV.

This rearrangement joins TRBV30 to TRBJ1-2; TRBD1 is a possible D gene (5 bases). Germline V gene lookup returns CDR1 GTSNPN and CDR2 SVGIG (reference sequence). This CDR3 comprises 14 residues. The CDR3 spells CGMLPWGTDYGYTF. CDR3 sequence (DNA): TGTGGCATGCTCCCCTGGGGCACTGACTATGGCTACACCTTC.

This clone has just a few counts. The chain joins TRBV12-3 or TRBV12-4 to TRBJ2-7, with D hard to call. With 5 bases removed from V and 2 bases from J, the gap between germline ends came to 4 bases. The CDR3 has 11 residues. The CDR3 nucleotides are TGTGCCAGCAGTCACACCTACGAGCAGTACTTC. Translation: CASSHTYEQYF.